A single sample is the source of the 22 T cell receptor beta chains below, sequenced in a study of T cells in Graves' hyperthyroidism and ophthalmopathy. RNA transcripts provided the source from which TCR beta CDR3 regions were amplified. RT-PCR in the first round (using the HTBI primer set) targeted the TCR CDR3. MiXCR was run by TCRdb on the multiplex PCR reads, yielding one entry per CDR3 protein. The table shows 530,000 or so distinct CDR3 sequences, with approximately 25% occurring only once. The sequencing sample was made of blood. These receptors all stem from a young woman with Graves' ophthalmopathy.

This clonotype was picked up many times. V is TRBV6-1 and J is TRBJ2-7, with a tentative D call TRBD1 (6 bases). The CDR3 sequence is 12 residues long. CDR1 is MNHNS and CDR2 is SASEGT in the germline V gene. V shed 6 bases and J shed 6 bases, with 12 bases lying between them. CDR3 nucleotides: TGTGCCAGCAGGGTACAGGGTGGCGAGCAGTACTTC. Its translation is CASRVQGGEQYF.

This clonotype has at least ten counts. The rearrangement uses TRBV11-3 and TRBJ2-7; TRBD1 matches at 10 bases. CDR1 and CDR2 from the germline V gene are SGHNT and YENEEA. This CDR3 is built from 18 residues. J was trimmed by 3 bases and V by 1 base; bases with no gene match: 12. CDR3 region: CASSLVYTGTGAYYEQYF. CDR3 coding DNA: TGTGCCAGCAGCTTAGTGTATACCGGGACAGGGGCATACTACGAGCAGTACTTC.

This clonotype showed up many times. The gene calls are TRBV19 and TRBJ1-5, with D possibly being TRBD1 (5 bases). The CDR3 is 17 residues long. CDR1 and CDR2 from the germline V gene are LNHDA and SQIVND (reference sequence). V was cut by 5 bases and J by 3 bases, with 20 bases left in between. CDR3 protein: CASSSRRAGGDNQPQHF. DNA for the CDR3: TGTGCCAGTAGTTCCCGCAGGGCGGGGGGAGACAATCAGCCCCAGCATTTT.

This clonotype appeared many times. The chain uses TRBV2 and TRBJ1-2; 7 nucleotides agree with TRBD1. The CDR3 is made up of 13 amino acids. The ends lost 6 bases at V and 4 bases at J; junction bases unmatched: 5. CDR1 and CDR2 (germline): SNHLY, FYNNEI. The CDR3: CASRTGTAYGYTF. The CDR3 nucleotides read TGTGCCAGCAGAACCGGGACAGCCTATGGCTACACCTTC.

This clonotype was picked up many times. This sequence joins TRBV10-3 and TRBJ1-2, with 8 bases aligning to TRBD1. The CDR3 contains 17 residues. Germline lookup yields CDR1 ENHRY and CDR2 SYGVKD. With V trimmed by 8 bases and J by 8 bases, 22 bases remained unmatched. CDR3 sequence: CAISGQGMEFGDYGYTF. CDR3 sequence (DNA): TGTGCCATCTCCGGACAGGGAATGGAGTTTGGGGATTACGGCTACACCTTC.

As regards this clonotype: Here the CDR3 omits its conserved ending phenylalanine or tryptophan, so a read error is the likely source. The V call is TRBV28, the J call TRBJ1-3, with 10 positions matching TRBD1. Trimming at V came to 6 bases and at J to 9 bases, leaving 5 bases not matched to a gene. The CDR3 spans 13 residues. Germline CDR1 MDHEN, CDR2 SYDVKM. CDR3 sequence reads: CASRGQGTGTIYS. The CDR3 DNA sequence: TGTGCCAGCAGGGGACAGGGGACCGGCACCATATATTCT.

This clonotype was found a few times. V is TRBV12-3 or TRBV12-4 and J is TRBJ2-2, with D perhaps matching TRBD1 (5 bases). Deletions cut 3 bases from V and 7 bases from J, with 6 bases between. This CDR3 contains 12 residues. CDR3 residues: CASSFRVGELFF. The CDR3 coding sequence is TGTGCCAGCAGTTTCAGGGTCGGGGAGCTGTTTTTT.

This clonotype was counted at least ten times. The rearrangement links TRBV24-1 to TRBJ1-3, with D perhaps TRBD1 (5 bases). V was clipped by 2 bases and J by 4 bases, with 11 bases between them. Germline V gene sequence: CDR1 KGHDR, CDR2 SFDVKD. This CDR3 spans 15 amino acids. The CDR3 region is CATSDSQGGGNTIYF. CDR3 bases: TGTGCCACCAGTGATTCGCAGGGTGGGGGAAACACCATATATTTT.

The table lists this clonotype with many counts. This chain joins TRBV6-5 and TRBJ1-5; D may be TRBD1 (5 bases). The germline V and J ends were trimmed by 10 bases and 1 base, with 20 bases remaining between them. Germline values: CDR1 MNHEY, CDR2 SVGAGI. The CDR3 is made up of 16 amino acids. DNA for the CDR3: TGTGCCACCCAGTTTGGTGAGAAGGGGAGCAATCAGCCCCAGCATTTT. Residues: CATQFGEKGSNQPQHF.

This clonotype was recorded a few times. This chain uses TRBV5-1 with TRBJ2-7; 7 bases map to TRBD1. This CDR3 region has 15 residues. V shed 3 bases, J shed 2 bases, and the junction held 8 bases outside the gene matches. From germline, CDR1 is SGHRS and CDR2 YFSETQ. DNA of the CDR3: TGCGCCAGCAGCTCGGAGCTCGACAGGGCCTACGAGCAGTACTTC. Protein: CASSSELDRAYEQYF.

This clonotype came up many times. The chain links TRBV4-1 to TRBJ1-2, with D possibly being TRBD1 (5 bases). CDR1 and CDR2 (germline): MGHRA, YSYEKL. CDR3 length: 15 amino acids. V lost 2 bases and J lost 3, with 13 bases in between. The CDR3: CASSQSDRTDYGYTF. CDR3 DNA sequence: TGCGCCAGCAGCCAATCCGACAGAACCGACTATGGCTACACCTTC.

This clonotype was seen many times. This rearrangement joins TRBV5-5 to TRBJ2-2; 8 bases match TRBD1. The CDR3 contains 16 residues. CDR1 is SGHKS, CDR2 YYEKEE, per germline (reference sequence). The trim removed 6 bases at V and 0 bases at J, leaving 7 bases unmatched. The CDR3 region has the DNA TGTGCCAGCATACTACAGGGGGACACGAACACCGGGGAGCTGTTTTTT. Its protein product is CASILQGDTNTGELFF.

Comment on this clonotype: This sequence may be a read error, since a much larger clone differs from it by one base. J is TRBJ1-1 and V is TRBV30; weak D call: TRBD1 (5 bases). The CDR3 contains 13 residues. Looked up from germline, CDR1 is GTSNPN and CDR2 is SVGIG (reference sequence). V was pared by 3 bases and J by 1 base, with 9 bases between. The CDR3 here is CAWSLQENTEAFF. CDR3 nucleotides: TGTGCCTGGAGCCTACAGGAGAACACTGAAGCTTTCTTT. The full variable domain, with the rest looked up from reference TRBV30 and TRBJ1-1, is SQTIHQWPATLVQPVGSPLSLECTVEGTSNPNLYWYRQAAGRGLQLLFYSVGIGQISSEVPQNLSASRPQDRQFILSSKKLLLSDSGFYLCAWSLQENTEAFFGQGTRLTVV.

This chain connects TRBV12-3 or TRBV12-4 to TRBJ1-1, with 9 bases lining up with TRBD1. This CDR3 comprises 15 residues. The ends lost 6 bases at V and 9 bases at J; junction bases unmatched: 14. CDR3 coding DNA: TGTGCCAGCAGCTCTACAGGGGGCGCGTCGGGGAAAGCTTTCTTT. Translating gives CASSSTGGASGKAFF.

In this sample, this clonotype turned up many times. The V call is TRBV7-2, the J call TRBJ2-5, with 8 bases lining up with TRBD2. Germline CDR1 SGHTA, CDR2 FQGNSA. The J segment lost 4 bases and the V segment lost 2 bases, leaving 9 bases of the junction unmatched. The CDR3 has 16 amino acids. For the CDR3, the DNA is TGTGCCAGCAGCTTAACCGGGGGGGCTGGACGAGAGACCCAGTACTTC. This gives the protein CASSLTGGAGRETQYF. Full variable domain (missing parts from reference TRBV7-2 and TRBJ2-5): GAGVSQSPSNKVTEKGKDVELRCDPISGHTALYWYRQSLGQGLEFLIYFQGNSAPDKSGLPSDRFSAERTGGSVSTLTIQRTQQEDSAVYLCASSLTGGAGRETQYFGPGTRLLVL.

This clonotype was counted at least ten times. The CDR3 loop is CASSNHPDGNTEAFF. Written as DNA, the CDR3 is TGTGCCAGTAGTAATCACCCGGACGGGAACACTGAAGCTTTCTTT. The J gene is TRBJ1-1, the V gene TRBV19; D is uncertain. The CDR3 consists of 15 residues. Between the trimmed V and J ends, which lost 4 bases and 1 base, there was a span of 13 bases. Germline V gene lookup returns CDR1 LNHDA and CDR2 SQIVND (reference sequence).

V usage is TRBV19 and J usage is TRBJ2-7; 8 positions match TRBD2. V shed 4 bases, J shed 0 bases, and the junction held 2 bases outside the gene matches. The CDR3 runs 14 residues. In germline, CDR1 is LNHDA, CDR2 SQIVND (reference sequence). The chain's CDR3 is CASSTGLVSYEQYF. The CDR3 nucleotides are TGTGCCAGTAGTACGGGACTAGTCTCCTACGAGCAGTACTTC.

In its sample, this clonotype was seen a few times. The chain combines TRBV12-3 or TRBV12-4 with TRBJ2-1; a possible D gene is TRBD2 (5 bases). The ends were cut back, 4 bases at V and 0 bases at J, with 16 bases in the middle. The CDR3 extends over 17 amino acids. The CDR3 coding sequence is TGTGCCAGCAGTTATTGGAGCGGTGCAAGCTCCTACAATGAGCAGTTCTTC. Its protein product is CASSYWSGASSYNEQFF.

This clonotype was observed a handful of times. The J gene is TRBJ1-2, the V gene TRBV15; D unclear. Germline-derived CDR1 and CDR2 are LNHNV and YYDKDF (reference sequence). The CDR3 totals 13 residues. Between the trimmed V and J ends, which lost 6 bases and 3 bases, there was a span of 11 bases. CDR3 sequence (DNA): TGTGCCACCAGGGACGGAGGACACTATGGCTACACCTTC. It specifies CATRDGGHYGYTF.

This clonotype showed up just a few times. The genes are TRBV2 and TRBJ2-5; D may correspond to TRBD1 or TRBD2 (6 bases each). CDR1 is SNHLY and CDR2 is FYNNEI in the germline V gene. The CDR3 loop spans 15 amino acids. V lost 0 bases and J lost 7, with 15 bases in between. This CDR3 reads CASSEAGAWGATQYF. The CDR3 nucleotides are TGTGCCAGCAGTGAAGCTGGGGCGTGGGGGGCGACCCAGTACTTC.

The chain carries TRBV6-1 and TRBJ1-3, with D possibly being TRBD1 (5 bases). Germline-derived CDR1 and CDR2 are MNHNS and SASEGT. The V and J ends lost 6 bases and 1 base respectively, with 19 bases between them. This CDR3 is built from 17 residues. CDR3 residues: CASSSGRTLNSGNTIYF. For the CDR3, the DNA is TGTGCCAGCAGCTCAGGACGGACACTGAATTCTGGAAACACCATATATTTT.

This clonotype was detected many times. Being one base from a much bigger clone, this may be a read error. The CDR3 loop reads CASSGEAGQPQHF. The CDR3 DNA reads TGTGCCAGCAGTGGCGAGGCGGGACAGCCCCAGCATTTT. The V and J genes are TRBV6-4 and TRBJ1-5; D unclear. This CDR3 has 13 amino acids. V was clipped by 4 bases and J by 7 bases, with 11 bases between them. CDR1 MRHNA and CDR2 SNTAGT come from the germline V gene.